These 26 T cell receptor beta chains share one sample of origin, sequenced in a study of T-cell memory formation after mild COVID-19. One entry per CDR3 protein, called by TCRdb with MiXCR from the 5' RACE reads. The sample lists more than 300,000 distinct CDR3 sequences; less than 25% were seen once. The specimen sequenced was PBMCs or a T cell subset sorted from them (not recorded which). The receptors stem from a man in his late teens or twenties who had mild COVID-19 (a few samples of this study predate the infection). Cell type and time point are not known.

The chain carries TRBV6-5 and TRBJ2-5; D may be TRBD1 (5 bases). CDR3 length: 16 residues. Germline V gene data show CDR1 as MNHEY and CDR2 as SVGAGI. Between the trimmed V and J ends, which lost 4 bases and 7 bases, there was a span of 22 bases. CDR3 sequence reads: CASSSISGHLHRTQYF. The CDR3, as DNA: TGTGCCAGCAGTTCCATCTCCGGACATCTCCATCGGACCCAGTACTTC.

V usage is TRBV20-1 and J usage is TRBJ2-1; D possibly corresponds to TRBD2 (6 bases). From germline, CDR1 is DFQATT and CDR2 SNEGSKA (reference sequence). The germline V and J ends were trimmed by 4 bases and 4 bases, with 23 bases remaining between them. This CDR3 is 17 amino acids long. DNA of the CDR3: TGCAGTGCTAAGGAGGGCGGGTCTAATCTAGCGTACAATGAGCAGTTCTTC. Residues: CSAKEGGSNLAYNEQFF.

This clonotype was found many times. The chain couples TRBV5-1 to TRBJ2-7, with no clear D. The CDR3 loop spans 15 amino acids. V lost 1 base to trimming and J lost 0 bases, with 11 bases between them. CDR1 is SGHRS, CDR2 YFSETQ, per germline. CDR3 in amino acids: CASSLHDGSSYEQYF. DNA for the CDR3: TGCGCCAGCAGCTTGCACGACGGCAGCTCCTACGAGCAGTACTTC.

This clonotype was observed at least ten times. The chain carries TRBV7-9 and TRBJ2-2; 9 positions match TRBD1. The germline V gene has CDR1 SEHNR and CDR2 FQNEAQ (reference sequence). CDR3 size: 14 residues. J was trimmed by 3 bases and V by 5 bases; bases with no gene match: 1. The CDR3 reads CASSRDRDTGELFF. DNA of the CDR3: TGTGCCAGCAGCCGGGACAGGGACACCGGGGAGCTGTTTTTT.

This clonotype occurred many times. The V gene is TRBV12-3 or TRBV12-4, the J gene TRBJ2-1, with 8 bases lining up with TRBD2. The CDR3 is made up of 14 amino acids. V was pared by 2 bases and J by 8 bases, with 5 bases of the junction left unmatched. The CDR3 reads CASSLSGGHDEQFF. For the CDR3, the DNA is TGTGCCAGCAGTTTAAGCGGGGGCCACGATGAGCAGTTCTTC.

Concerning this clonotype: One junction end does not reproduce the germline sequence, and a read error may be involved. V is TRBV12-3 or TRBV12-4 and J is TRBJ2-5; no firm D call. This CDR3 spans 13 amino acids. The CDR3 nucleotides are TGTGCCAGCAGTTTCTCAGGATCAGACCAGTCGGACTTC. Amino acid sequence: CASSFSGSDQSDF.

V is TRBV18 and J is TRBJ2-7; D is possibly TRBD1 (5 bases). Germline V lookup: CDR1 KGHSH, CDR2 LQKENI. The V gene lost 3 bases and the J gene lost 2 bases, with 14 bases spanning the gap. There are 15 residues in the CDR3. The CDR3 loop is CASSPPQGNTYEQYF. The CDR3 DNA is TGTGCCAGCTCACCCCCTCAGGGTAACACCTACGAGCAGTACTTC.

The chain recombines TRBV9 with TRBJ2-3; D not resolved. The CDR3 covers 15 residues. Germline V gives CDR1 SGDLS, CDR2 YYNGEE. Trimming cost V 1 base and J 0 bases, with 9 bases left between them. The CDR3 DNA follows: TGTGCCAGCAGCGTATCTAACCCTAGCACAGATACGCAGTATTTT. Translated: CASSVSNPSTDTQYF.

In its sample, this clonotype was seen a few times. CDR3 loop: CASSPGQGENTEAFF. The CDR3, as DNA: TGTGCCAGCAGCCCAGGACAGGGAGAGAACACTGAAGCTTTCTTT. The chain combines TRBV7-3 with TRBJ1-1; 8 bases match TRBD1. Germline loops: CDR1 SGHTA, CDR2 FQGTGA. With V trimmed by 5 bases and J by 1 base, 6 bases remained unmatched. This CDR3 is 15 amino acids long.

The CDR3 region has the DNA TGTGCCACCAGCGGAGGAGCGGGGGGAAGTTACAATGAGCAGTTCTTC. This gives the protein CATSGGAGGSYNEQFF. This rearrangement joins TRBV15 to TRBJ2-1; 9 nucleotides match TRBD2. Trimming removed 5 bases from V and 4 bases from J; junction bases left unmatched: 9. The CDR3 totals 16 residues. CDR1 and CDR2 (germline): LNHNV, YYDKDF (reference sequence). The variable domain in full, completed from reference TRBV15 and TRBJ2-1, reads DAMVIQNPRYQVTQFGKPVTLSCSQTLNHNVMYWYQQKSSQAPKLLFHYYDKDFNNEADTPDNFQSRRPNTSFCFLDIRSPGLGDTAMYLCATSGGAGGSYNEQFFGPGTRLTVL.

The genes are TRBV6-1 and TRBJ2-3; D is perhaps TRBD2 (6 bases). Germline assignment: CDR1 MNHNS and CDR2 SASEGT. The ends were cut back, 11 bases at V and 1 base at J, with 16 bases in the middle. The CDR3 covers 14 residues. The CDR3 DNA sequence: TGTGCCGGACAAGAGGGACTTGGCACAGATACGCAGTATTTT. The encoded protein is CAGQEGLGTDTQYF.

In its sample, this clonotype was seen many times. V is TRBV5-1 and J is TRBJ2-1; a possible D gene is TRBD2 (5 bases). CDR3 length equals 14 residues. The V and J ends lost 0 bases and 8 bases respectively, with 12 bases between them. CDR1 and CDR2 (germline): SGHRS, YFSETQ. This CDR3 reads CASSLDPGSDEQFF. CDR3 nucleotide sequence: TGCGCCAGCAGCTTGGATCCGGGGTCGGATGAGCAGTTCTTC.

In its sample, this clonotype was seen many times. For the CDR3, the DNA is TGTGCCAGTGGAGGGCAGGGGGCTGAAAAACTGTTTTTT. It yields the protein CASGGQGAEKLFF. The rearrangement joins TRBV2 to TRBJ1-4, with 8 bases matching TRBD1. Per germline, CDR1 SNHLY and CDR2 FYNNEI. CDR3 length: 13 residues. The ends lost 9 bases at V and 7 bases at J; junction bases unmatched: 7. The full variable domain, completed using reference TRBV2 and TRBJ1-4, is EPEVTQTPSHQVTQMGQEVILRCVPISNHLYFYWYRQILGQKVEFLVSFYNNEISEKSEIFDDQFSVERPDGSNFTLKIRSTKLEDSAMYFCASGGQGAEKLFFGSGTQLSVL.

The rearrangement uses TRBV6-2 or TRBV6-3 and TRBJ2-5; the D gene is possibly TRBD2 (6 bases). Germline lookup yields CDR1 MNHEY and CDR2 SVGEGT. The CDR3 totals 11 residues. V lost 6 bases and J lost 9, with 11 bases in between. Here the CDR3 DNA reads TGTGCCAGCAGATACCCGGGGGCCCAGTACTTC. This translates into CASRYPGAQYF.

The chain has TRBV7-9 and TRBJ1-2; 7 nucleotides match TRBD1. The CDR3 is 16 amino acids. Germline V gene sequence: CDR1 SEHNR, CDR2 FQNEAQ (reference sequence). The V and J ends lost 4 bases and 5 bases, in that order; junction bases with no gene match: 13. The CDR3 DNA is TGTGCCAGCAGCTCCCCCCTTCGACAGGGCTGGTATGGCTACACCTTC. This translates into CASSSPLRQGWYGYTF.

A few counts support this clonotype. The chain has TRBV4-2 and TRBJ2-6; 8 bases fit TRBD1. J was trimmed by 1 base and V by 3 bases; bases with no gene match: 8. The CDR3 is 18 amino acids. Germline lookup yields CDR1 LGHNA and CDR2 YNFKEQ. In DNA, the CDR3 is TGTGCCAGCAGCCAGTTCCGGGACAGGTCTTCTGGGGCCAACGTCCTGACTTTC. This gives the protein CASSQFRDRSSGANVLTF.

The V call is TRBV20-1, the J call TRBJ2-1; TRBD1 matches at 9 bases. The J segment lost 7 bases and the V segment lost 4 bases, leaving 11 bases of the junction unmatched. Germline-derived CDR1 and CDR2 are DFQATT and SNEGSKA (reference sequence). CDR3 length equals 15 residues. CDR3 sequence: CSATAPGQGWNEQFF. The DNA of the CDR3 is TGCAGTGCTACGGCCCCGGGACAGGGTTGGAATGAGCAGTTCTTC.

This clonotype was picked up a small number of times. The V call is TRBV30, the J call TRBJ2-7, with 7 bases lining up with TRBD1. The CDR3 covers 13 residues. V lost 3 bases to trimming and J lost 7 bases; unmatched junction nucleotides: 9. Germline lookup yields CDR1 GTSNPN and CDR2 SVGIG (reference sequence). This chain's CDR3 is CAWSRQGMGEQYF. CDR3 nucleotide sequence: TGTGCCTGGAGCCGACAGGGTATGGGAGAGCAGTACTTC. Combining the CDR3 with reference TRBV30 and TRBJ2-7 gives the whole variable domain SQTIHQWPATLVQPVGSPLSLECTVEGTSNPNLYWYRQAAGRGLQLLFYSVGIGQISSEVPQNLSASRPQDRQFILSSKKLLLSDSGFYLCAWSRQGMGEQYFGPGTRLTVT.

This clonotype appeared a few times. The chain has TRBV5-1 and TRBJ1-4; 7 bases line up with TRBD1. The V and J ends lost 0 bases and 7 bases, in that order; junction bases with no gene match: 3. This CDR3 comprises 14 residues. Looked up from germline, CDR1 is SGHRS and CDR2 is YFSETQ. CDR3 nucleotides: TGCGCCAGCAGCTTGGGACAGGGTCCTGAAAAACTGTTTTTT. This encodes CASSLGQGPEKLFF. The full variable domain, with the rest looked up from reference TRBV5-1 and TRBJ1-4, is KAGVTQTPRYLIKTRGQQVTLSCSPISGHRSVSWYQQTPGQGLQFLFEYFSETQRNKGNFPGRFSGRQFSNSRSEMNVSTLELGDSALYLCASSLGQGPEKLFFGSGTQLSVL.

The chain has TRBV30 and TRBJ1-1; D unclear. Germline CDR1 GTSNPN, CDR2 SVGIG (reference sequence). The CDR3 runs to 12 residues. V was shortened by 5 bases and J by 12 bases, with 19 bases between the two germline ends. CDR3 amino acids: CAWGITSRLTFF. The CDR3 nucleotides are TGTGCCTGGGGAATAACGTCTAGGTTAACTTTCTTT.

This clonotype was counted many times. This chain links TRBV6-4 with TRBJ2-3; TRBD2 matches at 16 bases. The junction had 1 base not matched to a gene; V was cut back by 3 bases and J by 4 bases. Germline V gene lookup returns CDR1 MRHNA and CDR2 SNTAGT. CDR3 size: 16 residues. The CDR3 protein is CASSEGLAGGPDTQYF. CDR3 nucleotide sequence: TGTGCCAGCAGTGAGGGACTAGCGGGGGGGCCAGATACGCAGTATTTT.

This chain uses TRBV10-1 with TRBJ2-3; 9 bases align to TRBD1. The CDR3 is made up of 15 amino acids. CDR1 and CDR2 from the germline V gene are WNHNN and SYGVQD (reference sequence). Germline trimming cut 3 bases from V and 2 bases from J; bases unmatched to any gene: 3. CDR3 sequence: CASSEGQGHTDTQYF. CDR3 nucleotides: TGCGCCAGCAGTGAAGGACAGGGGCACACAGATACGCAGTATTTT.

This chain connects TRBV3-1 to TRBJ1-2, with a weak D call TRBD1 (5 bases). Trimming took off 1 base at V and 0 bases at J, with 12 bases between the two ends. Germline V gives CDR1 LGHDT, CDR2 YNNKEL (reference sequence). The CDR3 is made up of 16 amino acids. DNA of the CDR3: TGTGCCAGCAGCCAAGGAGGACAACGGGCTAACTATGGCTACACCTTC. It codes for CASSQGGQRANYGYTF.

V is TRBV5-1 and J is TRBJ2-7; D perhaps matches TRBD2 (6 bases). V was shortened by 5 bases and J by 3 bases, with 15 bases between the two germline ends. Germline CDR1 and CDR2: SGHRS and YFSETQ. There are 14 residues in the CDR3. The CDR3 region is CASRYLGGRYEQYF. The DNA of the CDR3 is TGCGCCAGCAGGTACCTCGGAGGGCGCTACGAGCAGTACTTC.

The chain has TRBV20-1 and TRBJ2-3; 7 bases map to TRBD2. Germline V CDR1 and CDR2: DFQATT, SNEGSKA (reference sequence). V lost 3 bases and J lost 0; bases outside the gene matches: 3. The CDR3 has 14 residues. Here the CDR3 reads CSARRGSSTDTQYF. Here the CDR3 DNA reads TGCAGTGCTAGGCGGGGGTCGAGCACAGATACGCAGTATTTT.

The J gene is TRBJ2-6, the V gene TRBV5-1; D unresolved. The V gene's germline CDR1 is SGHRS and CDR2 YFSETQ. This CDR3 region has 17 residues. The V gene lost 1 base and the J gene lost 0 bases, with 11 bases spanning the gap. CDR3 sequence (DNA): TGCGCCAGCAGCTTGCTGGACGGAGACTCTGGGGCCAACGTCCTGACTTTC. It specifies CASSLLDGDSGANVLTF.